The 31 T cell receptor beta chains reported below all come from one sample, sequenced in a study of blood T cell repertoires in COVID-19. TCRdb keeps only in-frame clones here, not all; method: immunoSEQ multiplex PCR. Of some 70,000 clones in the sample, more than 85% were seen once. What was sequenced was peripheral blood. These receptors were obtained from a man aged 40-49 years with COVID-19, enrolled during active disease.

The gene calls are TRBV5-1 and TRBJ2-1, with 7 nucleotides matching TRBD1. The V gene end was trimmed by 2 bases and the J gene end by 2 bases; junction bases not matched to a gene: 1. The CDR3 loop spans 14 amino acids. Germline assignment: CDR1 SGHRS and CDR2 YFSETQ. This CDR3 reads CASSFQGAYNEQFF. The DNA of the CDR3 is TGCGCCAGCAGCTTTCAGGGGGCCTACAATGAGCAGTTCTTC.

This clone was seen a handful of times. The V gene is TRBV3-1 (or the pseudogene TRBV3-2), the J gene TRBJ1-5, with a tentative D call TRBD1 (5 bases). The V gene lost 4 bases and the J gene lost 6 bases, with 19 bases spanning the gap. The germline V gene encodes CDR1 LGHDT and CDR2 YNNKEL (reference sequence). This CDR3 has 16 amino acids. CDR3 residues: CASSPSSDTLSQPQHF. CDR3 nucleotide sequence: TGTGCCAGCAGCCCCTCGTCGGACACTCTGTCTCAGCCCCAGCATTTT.

The V gene is TRBV27, the J gene TRBJ1-4; the D gene is possibly TRBD1 (6 bases). With 9 bases removed from V and 8 bases from J, the gap between germline ends came to 19 bases. CDR1 is MNHEY, CDR2 SMNVEV, per germline (reference sequence). CDR3 length: 14 amino acids. DNA of the CDR3: TGTGCCAGTCAAAAACTACAGGGAAGGGAAAAACTGTTTTTT. Protein sequence: CASQKLQGREKLFF. Complete variable domain (other parts from reference TRBV27 and TRBJ1-4): EAQVTQNPRYLITVTGKKLTVTCSQNMNHEYMSWYRQDPGLGLRQIYYSMNVEVTDKGDVPEGYKVSRKEKRNFPLILESPSPNQTSLYFCASQKLQGREKLFFGSGTQLSVL.

This sequence joins TRBV5-1 and TRBJ1-1; no firm D call. The germline V and J ends were trimmed by 1 base and 1 base, with 2 bases remaining between them. This CDR3 is 12 amino acids long. Germline CDR1 reads SGHRS; CDR2 reads YFSETQ. The CDR3, as DNA: TGCGCCAGCAGCTTGCGGAACACTGAAGCTTTCTTT. Residues: CASSLRNTEAFF.

This clone was picked up a small number of times. The J gene is TRBJ1-2, the V gene TRBV12-3 or TRBV12-4, with D perhaps matching TRBD1 (6 bases). V was clipped by 6 bases and J by 8 bases, with 16 bases between them. The CDR3 runs 13 residues. The CDR3 DNA is TGTGCCAGCAGCCTACAGGGTTTGCGAGGCTACACCTTC. Its protein is CASSLQGLRGYTF.

The chain has TRBV12-5 and TRBJ2-7, with no clear D. Germline CDR1 LGHNT, CDR2 FRNRAP. The CDR3 contains 11 residues. V dropped 6 bases and J dropped 2 bases, with 5 bases sitting between them. CDR3 in amino acids: CASGPTYEQYF. The CDR3 region has the DNA TGTGCTAGTGGACCTACCTACGAGCAGTACTTC. The full variable domain, in which reference TRBV12-5 and TRBJ2-7 provide the parts outside the CDR3, is DARVTQTPRHKVTEMGQEVTMRCQPILGHNTVFWYRQTMMQGLELLAYFRNRAPLDDSGMPKDRFSAEMPDATLATLKIQPSEPRDSAVYFCASGPTYEQYFGPGTRLTVT.

The J gene is TRBJ1-1, the V gene TRBV5-6, with 10 nucleotides matching TRBD1. The CDR3 sequence is 16 residues long. Germline CDR1 and CDR2: SGHDT and YYEEEE. V lost 4 bases to trimming and J lost 5 bases; unmatched junction nucleotides: 11. CDR3: CASSLRWTGGGTEAFF. The CDR3 DNA sequence: TGTGCCAGCAGCCTCCGATGGACAGGGGGAGGAACTGAAGCTTTCTTT.

The genes are TRBV7-9 and TRBJ1-2, with D possibly being TRBD1 (6 bases). The CDR3 spans 14 residues. Germline lookup yields CDR1 SEHNR and CDR2 FQNEAQ (reference sequence). V lost 5 bases, J lost 0 bases, and 10 bases lay in between. CDR3 loop: CASSAGATNYGYTF. CDR3 in DNA: TGTGCCAGCAGCGCAGGGGCAACTAACTATGGCTACACCTTC.

The genes are TRBV7-2 and TRBJ2-5, with 7 bases lining up with TRBD1. V lost 4 bases and J lost 5; bases outside the gene matches: 4. The CDR3 extends over 13 amino acids. Germline V lookup: CDR1 SGHTA, CDR2 FQGNSA. CDR3 sequence: CASSSGGMETQYF. The CDR3 DNA reads TGTGCCAGCAGCTCAGGGGGAATGGAGACCCAGTACTTC. Drawing the rest from reference TRBV7-2 and TRBJ2-5, the complete variable domain is GAGVSQSPSNKVTEKGKDVELRCDPISGHTALYWYRQSLGQGLEFLIYFQGNSAPDKSGLPSDRFSAERTGGSVSTLTIQRTQQEDSAVYLCASSSGGMETQYFGPGTRLLVL.

The gene calls are TRBV15 and TRBJ1-5; TRBD1 agrees at 9 bases. V shed 1 base and J 4 bases; nucleotides not matched to a gene: 5. From germline, CDR1 is LNHNV and CDR2 YYDKDF (reference sequence). The CDR3 has 16 residues. CDR3 DNA sequence: TGTGCCACCAGCAGAGGGGACAGGGTGGGTAATCAGCCCCAGCATTTT. Encoded protein: CATSRGDRVGNQPQHF.

The rearrangement links TRBV28 to TRBJ1-2, with D perhaps TRBD1 (6 bases). The length of the CDR3 is 13 residues. V was trimmed by 6 bases and J by 7 bases, leaving 15 bases between them. Per the germline V gene, CDR1 is MDHEN and CDR2 is SYDVKM. The DNA for the CDR3 is TGTGCCAGCAGCTCAGGGGCTCGTCCTGGCTACACCTTC. Amino acid sequence: CASSSGARPGYTF.

This clone occurred once. The chain employs TRBV5-1 and TRBJ2-3; tentative D call: TRBD1 (7 bases). V lost 4 bases and J lost 0, with 12 bases in between. The CDR3 spans 15 residues. Germline V CDR1 and CDR2: SGHRS, YFSETQ. The CDR3 loop reads CASSMAGGSTDTQYF. CDR3 bases: TGCGCCAGCAGCATGGCAGGGGGGAGCACAGATACGCAGTATTTT.

The chain couples TRBV19 to TRBJ1-6, with 7 bases fitting TRBD1. The germline CDR1 and CDR2 sequences are LNHDA and SQIVND (reference sequence). CDR3 length equals 14 residues. After removal of 7 bases from V and 9 bases from J, the junction contained 9 bases not matched to a gene. The CDR3 DNA reads TGTGCCAGTACCCACAGGGGATATTTTTCACCCCTCCACTTT. Encoded protein: CASTHRGYFSPLHF.

J is TRBJ1-3 and V is TRBV10-3; D is ambiguous. Germline assignment: CDR1 ENHRY and CDR2 SYGVKD. The CDR3 covers 14 residues. With 0 bases removed from V and 4 bases from J, the gap between germline ends came to 7 bases. The CDR3 bases are TGTGCCATCAGTGAGTCGACTCTAGGAAACACCATATATTTT. Protein: CAISESTLGNTIYF.

The chain couples TRBV4-1 to TRBJ1-5, with TRBD1 as a possible D gene (5 bases). Trimming left V 1 base short and J 2 bases short, with 18 bases between. The CDR3 contains 18 residues. Germline CDR1 MGHRA, CDR2 YSYEKL. In nucleotides, the CDR3 is TGCGCCAGCAGCCAAGTAGGGGCTTCCGAGCTGGGCAATCAGCCCCAGCATTTT. This translates into CASSQVGASELGNQPQHF.

The rearrangement joins TRBV12-3 or TRBV12-4 to TRBJ1-1, with TRBD1 matching over 8 bases. The J segment lost 0 bases and the V segment lost 8 bases, leaving 2 bases of the junction unmatched. The CDR3 consists of 13 residues. The CDR3 reads CASQGAMNTEAFF. In nucleotides, the CDR3 is TGTGCCAGCCAGGGGGCAATGAACACTGAAGCTTTCTTT.

The chain recombines TRBV5-1 with TRBJ1-2; no clear D gene. Germline V gene data show CDR1 as SGHRS and CDR2 as YFSETQ. V gave up 5 bases and J gave up 3 bases, with 11 bases separating them. This CDR3 contains 13 residues. The CDR3 nucleotides are TGCGCCAGCAGGGGAGGAACAGACTATGGCTACACCTTC. Translated: CASRGGTDYGYTF.

For the CDR3, the DNA is TGTGCCAGCAGTGAAATACGGGCAGGGGGCGCGAGTACCCATTTT. It codes for CASSEIRAGGASTHF. This chain uses TRBV6-1 with TRBJ1-5, with 8 bases matching TRBD1. CDR1 and CDR2 (germline): MNHNS, SASEGT. The CDR3 is 15 amino acids. Losses at the gene ends were 2 bases for V and 16 bases for J; bases not matched to a gene: 16.

The genes are TRBV7-3 and TRBJ2-2; perhaps TRBD1 as D (5 bases). CDR1 and CDR2 from the germline V gene are SGHTA and FQGTGA. V gave up 4 bases and J gave up 8 bases, with 11 bases separating them. The CDR3 covers 13 residues. CDR3 loop: CASSYTGSGELFF. CDR3 DNA sequence: TGTGCCAGCAGCTATACAGGATCTGGGGAGCTGTTTTTT.

This chain uses TRBV18 with TRBJ1-5; 8 nucleotides agree with TRBD1. The CDR3 has 15 residues. V dropped 4 bases and J dropped 1; count of bases not matched to a gene: 3. The germline V gene has CDR1 KGHSH and CDR2 LQKENI. The CDR3 is CASSLRGLSNQPQHF. The CDR3 bases are TGTGCCAGCTCACTCAGGGGGCTGAGCAATCAGCCCCAGCATTTT.

This clone showed up just once. The chain links TRBV19 to TRBJ2-1, with D tentatively TRBD1 (5 bases). In germline, CDR1 is LNHDA, CDR2 SQIVND (reference sequence). This CDR3 has 13 amino acids. V was cut by 5 bases and J by 1 base, with 6 bases left in between. CDR3 sequence (DNA): TGTGCCAGTAGTGCAGGGTCCTACAATGAGCAGTTCTTC. Encoded protein: CASSAGSYNEQFF.

This rearrangement joins TRBV28 to TRBJ2-5; no clear D gene. This CDR3 comprises 13 residues. Trimming cost V 6 bases and J 2 bases, with 10 bases left between them. Germline V gene sequence: CDR1 MDHEN, CDR2 SYDVKM. For the CDR3, the DNA is TGTGCCAGCAGCCCCGTCCAGCAAGAGACCCAGTACTTC. Protein: CASSPVQQETQYF.

The chain employs TRBV18 and TRBJ2-1, with a weak D call TRBD2 (6 bases). This CDR3 has 16 amino acids. With 0 bases removed from V and 2 bases from J, the gap between germline ends came to 11 bases. The germline CDR1 and CDR2 sequences are KGHSH and LQKENI. The CDR3 DNA reads as TGTGCCAGCTCACCACCGAATCGGGGGACCTACAATGAGCAGTTCTTC. It is translated as CASSPPNRGTYNEQFF.

Comments on this clone: Within the sample, other DNA sequences also encode this same CDR3. The rearrangement links TRBV7-2 to TRBJ2-5; the D gene is possibly TRBD2 (5 bases). The germline V gene has CDR1 SGHTA and CDR2 FQGNSA. Trimming cost V 5 bases and J 5 bases, with 6 bases left between them. The CDR3 spans 11 residues. The CDR3 sequence is CASSPGETQYF. As DNA, the CDR3 is TGTGCCAGCAGCCCGGGGGAGACCCAGTACTTC.

The V call is TRBV4-1, the J call TRBJ1-1; D unclear. Per germline, CDR1 MGHRA and CDR2 YSYEKL. The CDR3 sequence is 16 residues long. Trimming cost V 0 bases and J 1 base, with 12 bases left between them. This chain's CDR3 is CASSQDGSSGNTEAFF. CDR3 in DNA: TGCGCCAGCAGCCAAGATGGTTCCAGCGGGAACACTGAAGCTTTCTTT.

The V gene is TRBV15, the J gene TRBJ1-4; D unresolved. Germline V gives CDR1 LNHNV, CDR2 YYDKDF (reference sequence). The CDR3 is 14 residues long. The V gene lost 4 bases and the J gene lost 7 bases, with 13 bases spanning the gap. The CDR3 DNA reads TGTGCCACCAGCAACCACGAGGTCGGTGAAAAACTGTTTTTT. It translates to CATSNHEVGEKLFF.

CDR3 DNA sequence: TGTGCCAGCAGCCTCATCGGAGCTGGAAACACCATATATTTT. It encodes CASSLIGAGNTIYF. The chain links TRBV13 to TRBJ1-3; D uncertain. The CDR3 sequence is 14 residues long. V was pared by 5 bases and J by 2 bases, with 10 bases between. Germline CDR1 reads PRHDT; CDR2 reads FYEKMQ (reference sequence).

The rearrangement uses TRBV4-1 and TRBJ2-5, with 12 bases identical to TRBD2. This CDR3 comprises 14 residues. V trimming: 4 bases; J trimming: 3 bases; junction bases outside the gene matches: 0. Germline CDR1 reads MGHRA; CDR2 reads YSYEKL. The CDR3 bases are TGCGCCAGCAGCCGGACTAGCGGGGAAGAGACCCAGTACTTC. It yields the protein CASSRTSGEETQYF.

The chain combines TRBV19 with TRBJ1-1, with D possibly matching TRBD1 (6 bases). The CDR3 consists of 13 residues. CDR1 and CDR2 from the germline V gene are LNHDA and SQIVND (reference sequence). V was trimmed by 5 bases and J by 7 bases, leaving 14 bases between them. The CDR3 loop is CASSLQGGGEAFF. CDR3 DNA: TGTGCCAGTAGTCTACAGGGTGGTGGTGAAGCTTTCTTT. Using reference TRBV19 and TRBJ1-1 for the parts outside the CDR3, the full variable domain is DGGITQSPKYLFRKEGQNVTLSCEQNLNHDAMYWYRQDPGQGLRLIYYSQIVNDFQKGDIAEGYSVSREKKESFPLTVTSAQKNPTAFYLCASSLQGGGEAFFGQGTRLTVV.

The J gene is TRBJ1-1, the V gene TRBV5-1; perhaps TRBD1 as D (5 bases). V gave up 4 bases and J gave up 6 bases, with 16 bases separating them. There are 14 residues in the CDR3. Looked up from germline, CDR1 is SGHRS and CDR2 is YFSETQ. CDR3: CASSGGTGDSEAFF. Here the CDR3 DNA reads TGCGCCAGCAGCGGCGGGACGGGGGACTCTGAAGCTTTCTTT.

The gene calls are TRBV12-5 and TRBJ2-1; weak D call: TRBD1 (6 bases). V was shortened by 6 bases and J by 9 bases, with 9 bases between the two germline ends. Germline CDR1 is LGHNT and CDR2 is FRNRAP. This CDR3 is built from 11 residues. CDR3 DNA sequence: TGTGCTAGTGGAGCAGGGGTTGAGCAGTTCTTC. It specifies CASGAGVEQFF.